Each of the 7 T cell receptor beta chains below was sequenced from the same sample in a study of shared clonotypes between healthy human individuals. Profiled with immunoSEQ multiplex PCR; TCRdb holds only in-frame clones, not every one. The sample contains about 2.4 million clones, roughly 93% of which appear only once. Material for sequencing was naive CD4+ T cells from PBMCs. Sample subset: CD45RA+ positively selected. All receptors come from a man between 18 and 35 years old in good health. Some clones in this sample may be carry-over from other donors' samples.

The gene calls are TRBV27 and TRBJ1-5; TRBD1 aligns across 9 bases. In germline, CDR1 is MNHEY, CDR2 SMNVEV (reference sequence). This CDR3 spans 17 amino acids. J gave up 6 bases and V 2 bases, and 11 bases lay outside the gene matches. The CDR3 coding sequence is TGTGCCAGCAGTTTAACGGGACAGGGATTCCCCTCTCAGCCCCAGCATTTT. Amino acid sequence: CASSLTGQGFPSQPQHF.

The chain carries TRBV14 and TRBJ2-1; 8 bases are a match to TRBD2. V shed 3 bases and J 5 bases; nucleotides not matched to a gene: 6. The CDR3 extends over 15 amino acids. Germline values: CDR1 SGHDN, CDR2 FVKESK. CDR3 residues: CASSQPGGGNNEQFF. CDR3 DNA sequence: TGTGCCAGCAGCCAGCCCGGCGGGGGGAACAATGAGCAGTTCTTC.

About this clone itself: Within the sample, other DNA sequences also encode this same CDR3. The chain recombines TRBV28 with TRBJ1-1; the D is unclear. Trimming took off 2 bases at V and 0 bases at J, with 4 bases between the two ends. The CDR3 sequence is 13 residues long. Germline CDR1 is MDHEN and CDR2 is SYDVKM. The CDR3 DNA reads TGTGCCAGCAGTTTACGGGTGAACACTGAAGCTTTCTTT. Protein sequence: CASSLRVNTEAFF.

Points on this clone: Other DNA variants within this sample encode the same CDR3. V gene TRBV2 combines with J gene TRBJ2-2; D unclear. Germline lookup yields CDR1 SNHLY and CDR2 FYNNEI. Trimming shortened V by 7 bases and J by 5 bases, and 11 bases separated the two germline ends. The CDR3 has 13 amino acids. The CDR3 reads CASIRVGTGELFF. For the CDR3, the DNA is TGTGCCAGCATCCGGGTGGGTACCGGGGAGCTGTTTTTT.

V usage is TRBV5-1 and J usage is TRBJ2-1; 7 bases fit TRBD2. The length of the CDR3 is 14 residues. After removal of 5 bases from V and 7 bases from J, the junction contained 9 bases not matched to a gene. Germline CDR1 and CDR2: SGHRS and YFSETQ. CDR3 residues: CASSQSRTSNEQFF. As DNA, the CDR3 is TGCGCCAGCAGTCAGTCTCGGACTAGTAATGAGCAGTTCTTC. The whole variable domain, remainder taken from reference TRBV5-1 and TRBJ2-1, is KAGVTQTPRYLIKTRGQQVTLSCSPISGHRSVSWYQQTPGQGLQFLFEYFSETQRNKGNFPGRFSGRQFSNSRSEMNVSTLELGDSALYLCASSQSRTSNEQFFGPGTRLTVL.

The chain is built from TRBV6-1 and TRBJ1-3; D may be TRBD1 (6 bases). V dropped 7 bases and J dropped 7 bases, with 14 bases sitting between them. The CDR3 is made up of 13 amino acids. Germline CDR1 MNHNS, CDR2 SASEGT. CDR3 nucleotides: TGTGCCAGCAATAAAGACAGGATGAACACCATATATTTT. Its protein is CASNKDRMNTIYF.

In the case of this clone: In the same sample, other DNA sequences code for this CDR3. This CDR3 reads CASSPSGGGNQPQHF. Here the CDR3 DNA reads TGTGCCAGTTCCCCCTCCGGGGGCGGAAATCAGCCCCAGCATTTT. This sequence joins TRBV18 and TRBJ1-5, with D maybe TRBD1 (6 bases). V was cut by 9 bases and J by 4 bases, with 19 bases left in between. The CDR3 extends over 15 amino acids. Per the germline V gene, CDR1 is KGHSH and CDR2 is LQKENI.